This T cell receptor (beta chain) was recorded in a study of blood T cell repertoires in COVID-19. Study summary: Collection of acute and convalescent COVID-19 samples took place in the United States, Italy and Spain. Sources were T cells, B-cell-depleted T cells, or PBMCs; the material itself was cDNA or gDNA.

In the original workflow: Using reference gene primer amplification, nucleated cell counts were estimated. The table came from immunoSEQ multiplex PCR; TCRdb's copy has only in-frame clones and leaves some out. The V and J calls and clone size were taken over from that table, and D and trimming were inferred from the DNA. The profile covers about 130,000 clones, with roughly 80% appearing a single time and about 15% taken by the ten largest. There are 14 residues in the CDR3. Trimming took 0 bases from V and 0 from J, leaving 6 bases between them. The sequenced material came from peripheral blood. This rearrangement joins TRBV5-3 to TRBJ1-2; maybe TRBD1 (5 bases). TRBV5-3 is classed as an ORF, of uncertain function. The TCR sequence derives from a woman older than 75 with acute or convalescent COVID-19. In DNA, the CDR3 is TGTGCCAGAAGCTTGGGCAGGGCTAACTATGGCTACACCTTC. Translated: CARSLGRANYGYTF.